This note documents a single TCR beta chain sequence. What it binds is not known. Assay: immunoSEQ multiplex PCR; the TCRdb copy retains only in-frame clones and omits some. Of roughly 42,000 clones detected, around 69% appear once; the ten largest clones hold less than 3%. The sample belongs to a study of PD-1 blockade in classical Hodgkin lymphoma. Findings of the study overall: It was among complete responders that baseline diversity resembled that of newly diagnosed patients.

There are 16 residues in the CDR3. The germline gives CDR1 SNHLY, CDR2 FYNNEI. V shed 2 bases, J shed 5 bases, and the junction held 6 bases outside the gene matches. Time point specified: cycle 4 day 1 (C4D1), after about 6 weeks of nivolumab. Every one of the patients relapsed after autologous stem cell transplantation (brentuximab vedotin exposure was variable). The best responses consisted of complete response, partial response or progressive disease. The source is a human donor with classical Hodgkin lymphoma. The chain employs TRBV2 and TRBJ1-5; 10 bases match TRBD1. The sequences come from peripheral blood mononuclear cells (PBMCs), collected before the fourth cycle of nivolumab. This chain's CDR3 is CASSEMGTGAHQPQHF. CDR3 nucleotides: TGTGCCAGCAGTGAAATGGGGACAGGGGCCCATCAGCCCCAGCATTTT. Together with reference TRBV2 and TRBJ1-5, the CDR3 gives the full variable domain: EPEVTQTPSHQVTQMGQEVILRCVPISNHLYFYWYRQILGQKVEFLVSFYNNEISEKSEIFDDQFSVERPDGSNFTLKIRSTKLEDSAMYFCASSEMGTGAHQPQHFGDGTRLSIL.